The rows below give T cell receptor beta chains drawn from one sample of a study of PD-L1 blockade in urothelial cancer. TCRdb's copy holds only in-frame clones and misses some; the assay was immunoSEQ multiplex PCR. The sample has over 100,000 clones, 70% to 85% seen once. The sequenced sample was PBMCs, obtained around atezolizumab (anti-PD-L1) treatment. The receptors were gathered from a man aged 45-65 years with urothelial cancer. The CDR3 runs from the conserved cysteine through the conserved F or W. The order of the fields is J gene, D gene, clone size, V gene, CDR3 protein, CDR3 DNA. The D gene is left open where the match is weak. A clone size is listed for some rows: how often the clone was seen (once, few, many), or a class if it is expanded.

>TRBJ2-7|TRBD2|-|TRBV27
CASSLRTSGRAVYEQYF
TGTGCCAGCAGTCTACGGACTAGCGGGAGGGCCGTTTACGAGCAGTACTTC
>TRBJ2-7|-|-|TRBV20-1
CSAQQGTEQYF
TGCAGTGCTCAACAGGGTACCGAGCAGTACTTC
>TRBJ1-1|-|-|TRBV5-4
CASSWGLNRRNTEAFF
TGTGCCAGCAGCTGGGGCCTAAACAGGAGGAACACTGAAGCTTTCTTT
>TRBJ1-1|-|-|TRBV18
CASSTIEDSEAFF
TGTGCCAGCTCAACCATAGAAGACTCTGAAGCTTTCTTT
>TRBJ2-2|TRBD2|-|TRBV30
CACSKRSGRAGGELFF
TGTGCCTGTTCAAAGCGCAGCGGGAGGGCCGGCGGGGAGCTGTTTTTT
>TRBJ2-1|TRBD2|-|TRBV5-4
CASSLGTSGRAYNEQFF
TGTGCCAGCAGCCTCGGGACTAGCGGGAGGGCTTACAATGAGCAGTTCTTC
>TRBJ2-3|TRBD1|-|TRBV7-6
CASRLGQESTDTQYF
TGTGCCAGCAGACTCGGACAGGAGAGCACAGATACGCAGTATTTT
>TRBJ2-7|-|-|TRBV6-1
CASSELQGPYEQYF
TGTGCCAGCAGTGAATTGCAGGGCCCCTACGAGCAGTACTTC
>TRBJ2-7|TRBD1|-|TRBV6-5
CASSYATGTAYEQYF
TGTGCCAGCAGTTACGCGACCGGGACAGCGTACGAGCAGTACTTC
>TRBJ1-2|-|-|TRBV6-5
CASSPGVRGYTF
TGTGCCAGCAGCCCTGGAGTAAGAGGCTACACCTTC
>TRBJ1-3|-|-|TRBV7-2
CASSLETTVPRLYF
TGTGCCAGCAGCTTAGAGACGACAGTTCCTCGGCTATATTTT
>TRBJ1-6|TRBD1|once|TRBV30
CAWNGDRYNSPLHF
TGTGCCTGGAATGGGGACAGATATAATTCACCCCTCCACTTT
>TRBJ1-1|-|many|TRBV2
CASRDRQLEAFF
TGTGCCAGCAGAGACAGACAGCTAGAAGCTTTCTTT
>TRBJ2-7|TRBD2|-|TRBV18
CASSPTLAALYEQYF
TGTGCCAGCTCACCGACCCTAGCGGCCCTCTACGAGCAGTACTTC
>TRBJ2-1|-|-|TRBV6-5
CASSSLGGKEQFF
TGTGCCAGCAGTTCCCTGGGGGGAAAGGAGCAGTTCTTC
>TRBJ1-1|TRBD1|-|TRBV2
CASRDYRGQKGETFF
TGTGCCAGCAGAGATTACAGGGGGCAGAAAGGTGAAACTTTCTTT
>TRBJ2-5|-|-|TRBV7-2
CASSFQAGRQETQYF
TGTGCCAGCAGCTTTCAAGCGGGCCGCCAAGAGACCCAGTACTTC
>TRBJ1-2|TRBD1|-|TRBV30
CAWRQGNTRGYTF
TGTGCCTGGAGACAGGGGAACACGCGAGGCTACACCTTC
>TRBJ1-5|TRBD1|once|TRBV28
CASSSDRVRPQHF
TGTGCCAGCAGCTCAGACAGGGTAAGGCCCCAGCATTTT
>TRBJ2-1|-|-|TRBV7-8
CASSFGTGFYNEQFF
TGTGCCAGCAGCTTCGGTACAGGGTTTTACAATGAGCAGTTCTTC
>TRBJ2-2|TRBD2|-|TRBV5-1
CASNLGGSRNTGELFF
TGCGCCAGCAATCTGGGGGGGTCGAGGAACACCGGGGAGCTGTTTTTT
>TRBJ2-5|-|-|TRBV28
CASSTGEQTQYF
TGTGCCAGCAGCACGGGGGAGCAGACCCAGTACTTC
>TRBJ2-3|TRBD2|-|TRBV7-3
CASSLWGSSGRHSTDTQYF
TGTGCCAGCAGCTTATGGGGTAGTAGCGGGAGGCATAGCACAGATACGCAGTATTTT
>TRBJ2-1|-|-|TRBV5-1
CASSLGGAGGNEQFF
TGCGCCAGCAGCTTGGGGGGAGCGGGTGGGAATGAGCAGTTCTTC
>TRBJ1-2|-|-|TRBV18
CASSPPVGSYGYTF
TGTGCCAGCTCACCACCGGTCGGGAGCTATGGCTACACCTTC
>TRBJ2-3|-|-|TRBV28
CASRQSTDTQYF
TGTGCCAGCAGACAGAGCACAGATACGCAGTATTTT
>TRBJ2-5|-|-|TRBV9
CASSSGLRGETQYF
TGTGCCAGCAGCAGCGGGCTTAGGGGAGAGACCCAGTACTTC